The 7 T cell receptor beta chains given below trace back to one sample, sequenced in a study of blood T cell repertoires in COVID-19. Sequenced by immunoSEQ multiplex PCR; TCRdb stores in-frame clones only, minus some. The top ten hold roughly 9.8% of the sample, which has 250,000 or so clones, around 83% seen once. The sequenced sample was peripheral blood. These receptors originate from a man older than 75 with acute or convalescent COVID-19.

V usage is TRBV2 and J usage is TRBJ1-5; 8 positions agree with TRBD1. J was trimmed by 0 bases and V by 5 bases; bases with no gene match: 9. The CDR3 spans 17 residues. Germline-derived CDR1 and CDR2 are SNHLY and FYNNEI. The CDR3 loop is CASSYGQGSRSNQPQHF. CDR3 DNA sequence: TGTGCCAGCAGTTATGGACAGGGATCTCGTAGCAATCAGCCCCAGCATTTT. Using reference TRBV2 and TRBJ1-5 for the parts outside the CDR3, the full variable domain is EPEVTQTPSHQVTQMGQEVILRCVPISNHLYFYWYRQILGQKVEFLVSFYNNEISEKSEIFDDQFSVERPDGSNFTLKIRSTKLEDSAMYFCASSYGQGSRSNQPQHFGDGTRLSIL.

This clone was counted between two and nine times. The V gene is TRBV2, the J gene TRBJ1-1; tentatively, D is TRBD1 (6 bases). The CDR3 length is 14 residues. Germline CDR1 and CDR2: SNHLY and FYNNEI. Deletions cut 4 bases from V and 2 bases from J, with 11 bases between. CDR3 coding DNA: TGTGCCAGCAGTGTGAGGACAGAAAACACTGAAGCTTTCTTT. It encodes CASSVRTENTEAFF. Together with reference TRBV2 and TRBJ1-1, the CDR3 gives the full variable domain: EPEVTQTPSHQVTQMGQEVILRCVPISNHLYFYWYRQILGQKVEFLVSFYNNEISEKSEIFDDQFSVERPDGSNFTLKIRSTKLEDSAMYFCASSVRTENTEAFFGQGTRLTVV.

Concerning this clone itself: At one boundary the junction diverges from the germline segment, which might be a read error. The rearrangement joins TRBV7-8 to TRBJ2-1; maybe TRBD2 (5 bases). CDR3 length equals 15 residues. Germline V gene sequence: CDR1 SGHVS, CDR2 FQNEAQ. CDR3 nucleotide sequence: TGTGCCAGCAGCTTTCGGGGTTCGGGCTACGATGAGCAGTTCTTC. Translated, it gives CASSFRGSGYDEQFF. Using reference TRBV7-8 and TRBJ2-1 for the parts outside the CDR3, the full variable domain is GAGVSQSPRYKVAKRGQDVALRCDPISGHVSLFWYQQALGQGPEFLTYFQNEAQLDKSGLPSDRFFAERPEGSVSTLKIQRTQQEDSAVYLCASSFRGSGYDEQFFGPGTRLTVL.

The rearrangement uses TRBV12-3 or TRBV12-4 and TRBJ1-3; D unresolved. CDR3 length: 10 residues. The germline V and J ends were trimmed by 8 bases and 5 bases, with 4 bases remaining between them. The CDR3 region is CASQRNTIYF. The CDR3 coding sequence is TGTGCCAGCCAGAGAAACACCATATATTTT.

CDR3 sequence: CASSQRRGRGDEQYF. CDR3 DNA sequence: TGTGCCAGCAGCCAACGGAGGGGGCGCGGGGACGAGCAGTACTTC. The chain combines TRBV3-1 (or the pseudogene TRBV3-2) with TRBJ2-7, with D perhaps matching TRBD1 (7 bases). The germline V and J ends were trimmed by 2 bases and 5 bases, with 16 bases remaining between them. CDR1 is LGHDT, CDR2 YNNKEL, per germline (reference sequence). CDR3 length: 15 residues.

This clone appeared a single time. The chain has TRBV19 and TRBJ1-2; TRBD1 matches 7 bases. The CDR3 loop spans 18 amino acids. Germline lookup yields CDR1 LNHDA and CDR2 SQIVND (reference sequence). V gave up 7 bases and J gave up 4 bases; unmatched junction bases: 21. Written as DNA, the CDR3 is TGTGCCAGTACGGCCCTCTACTCGGGGGACAGTCTCTTCTATGGCTACACCTTC. It is translated as CASTALYSGDSLFYGYTF.

This chain uses TRBV25-1 with TRBJ1-2, with 11 nucleotides matching TRBD1. J gave up 8 bases and V 2 bases, and 10 bases lay outside the gene matches. Germline CDR1 reads MGHDK; CDR2 reads SYGVNS. CDR3 length: 16 amino acids. CDR3 DNA: TGTGCCAGCAGTGAAAACCCGCCTTGGACAGGGGGCGGCTACACCTTC. Its translation: CASSENPPWTGGGYTF.